The next 13 T cell receptor beta chains were all read from a single sample in a study of cytomegalovirus exposure and HLA in healthy donors. Use of 60 Vbeta and 13 Jbeta primers characterized the PCR. Clones were sequenced by immunoSEQ multiplex PCR, and TCRdb holds only the in-frame ones, with some missing. The repertoire includes 110,000 or so clones, roughly three quarters of them detected once, and roughly 3.2% sits in the top ten. The sample taken for sequencing was PBMCs. The origin of the receptors is a man aged 25-45 years in good health and CMV-seronegative.

The rearrangement links TRBV7-2 to TRBJ2-7; D not resolved. CDR1 and CDR2 from the germline V gene are SGHTA and FQGNSA. The length of the CDR3 is 13 residues. With 4 bases removed from V and 0 bases from J, the gap between germline ends came to 7 bases. The CDR3 DNA sequence: TGTGCCAGCAGCTATAGGAGCTCCTACGAGCAGTACTTC. Amino acids: CASSYRSSYEQYF.

Worth noting for this clone: A read error may account for a junction end that differs from germline. J is TRBJ2-7 and V is TRBV7-9; 7 bases align to TRBD1. The CDR3 spans 12 residues. Germline lookup yields CDR1 SEHNR and CDR2 FQNEAQ (reference sequence). This CDR3 reads CSSSFGQVEQYF. For the CDR3, the DNA is TGTTCCAGCAGCTTCGGACAGGTCGAGCAGTACTTC.

Details on this clone: The sample contains more than one DNA sequence encoding this CDR3. CDR3 in DNA: TGTGCCAGCAGTGAATACAGGGTTAACTATGGCTACACCTTC. The encoded protein is CASSEYRVNYGYTF. The chain employs TRBV2 and TRBJ1-2, with TRBD1 as a possible D gene (6 bases). CDR3 size: 14 residues. Trimming stripped 2 bases from V and 1 base from J, with 8 bases between. The germline CDR1 and CDR2 sequences are SNHLY and FYNNEI. Full variable domain (outside the CDR3, taken from reference TRBV2 and TRBJ1-2): EPEVTQTPSHQVTQMGQEVILRCVPISNHLYFYWYRQILGQKVEFLVSFYNNEISEKSEIFDDQFSVERPDGSNFTLKIRSTKLEDSAMYFCASSEYRVNYGYTFGSGTRLTVV.

This chain links TRBV2 with TRBJ2-5; possibly TRBD1 for D (5 bases). V was trimmed by 3 bases and J by 0 bases, leaving 8 bases between them. The CDR3 length is 14 residues. The germline gives CDR1 SNHLY, CDR2 FYNNEI. CDR3: CASSESRDQETQYF. CDR3 nucleotides: TGTGCCAGCAGTGAGTCCAGGGACCAAGAGACCCAGTACTTC.

The chain has TRBV7-3 and TRBJ2-6; 9 positions match TRBD1. V shed 4 bases and J 1 base; nucleotides not matched to a gene: 8. The V gene's germline CDR1 is SGHTA and CDR2 FQGTGA. The length of the CDR3 is 18 residues. The CDR3 DNA reads TGTGCCAGCAGCTACCCTAGACAGGGGGGGTCTGGGGCCAACGTCCTGACTTTC. Residues: CASSYPRQGGSGANVLTF.

This clone was seen only a few times. V and J are TRBV11-1 and TRBJ1-1; D ambiguous. Deletions cut 2 bases from V and 0 bases from J, with 4 bases between. The CDR3 length is 13 residues. Germline loops: CDR1 SGHAT, CDR2 FQDESV (reference sequence). CDR3 loop: CASSLSLNTEAFF. The CDR3 DNA reads TGTGCCAGCAGCTTATCATTGAACACTGAAGCTTTCTTT.

This clone was seen more than once but under ten times. The chain is built from TRBV6-1 and TRBJ1-3; D is unresolved. CDR3 length: 14 residues. V gave up 2 bases and J gave up 7 bases, with 12 bases separating them. In germline, CDR1 is MNHNS, CDR2 SASEGT. The CDR3 nucleotides are TGTGCCAGCAGTGAACGGACTGACCGGAACACCATATATTTT. This translates into CASSERTDRNTIYF.

This clone has only one observation. The V gene is TRBV13, the J gene TRBJ2-7, with 11 bases lining up with TRBD2. V gave up 5 bases and J gave up 5 bases; unmatched junction bases: 8. CDR3 size: 15 residues. Looked up from germline, CDR1 is PRHDT and CDR2 is FYEKMQ (reference sequence). The CDR3 reads CASSAISGRADEQYF. As DNA, the CDR3 is TGTGCCAGCAGCGCAATTAGCGGGAGGGCCGACGAGCAGTACTTC.

This chain connects TRBV5-6 to TRBJ1-4; TRBD1 aligns across 9 bases. This CDR3 contains 15 residues. Germline values: CDR1 SGHDT, CDR2 YYEEEE. V was pared by 7 bases and J by 6 bases, with 10 bases of the junction left unmatched. This CDR3 reads CASGSLRTGDEKLFF. The CDR3 DNA sequence: TGTGCCAGCGGCTCCTTACGGACAGGGGATGAAAAACTGTTTTTT.

The count of this clone is one. V is TRBV6-5 and J is TRBJ2-2; a weak D match, TRBD2 (5 bases). This CDR3 contains 14 residues. Germline CDR1 reads MNHEY; CDR2 reads SVGAGI. V was shortened by 5 bases and J by 5 bases, with 12 bases between the two germline ends. The CDR3 sequence is CASSNHRGTGELFF. The CDR3 DNA follows: TGTGCCAGCAGTAATCACCGAGGGACCGGGGAGCTGTTTTTT.

This clone was picked up a small number of times. This rearrangement joins TRBV7-2 to TRBJ2-7; D is perhaps TRBD1 (6 bases). The CDR3 covers 18 residues. The germline V gene has CDR1 SGHTA and CDR2 FQGNSA. With 3 bases removed from V and 3 bases from J, the gap between germline ends came to 24 bases. CDR3 nucleotide sequence: TGTGCCAGCAGCTTCTTCGACCTAGCCCGGACAGCGGTCTACGAGCAGTACTTC. Its translation is CASSFFDLARTAVYEQYF.

The chain is built from TRBV5-4 and TRBJ2-3, with D uncertain. Germline-derived CDR1 and CDR2 are SGHNT and YYREEE (reference sequence). This CDR3 is 13 amino acids long. The ends were cut back, 3 bases at V and 2 bases at J, with 7 bases in the middle. In DNA form, the CDR3 reads TGTGCCAGCAGCTCTACAGTCACAGATACGCAGTATTTT. Translating gives CASSSTVTDTQYF.

V is TRBV4-2 and J is TRBJ2-3, with D tentatively TRBD2 (5 bases). The CDR3 is 16 amino acids. The ends were cut back, 0 bases at V and 3 bases at J, with 13 bases in the middle. Germline V gives CDR1 LGHNA, CDR2 YNFKEQ. CDR3 sequence: CASSQDPRTGTDTQYF. CDR3 nucleotide sequence: TGTGCCAGCAGCCAAGATCCTAGAACGGGAACAGATACGCAGTATTTT.